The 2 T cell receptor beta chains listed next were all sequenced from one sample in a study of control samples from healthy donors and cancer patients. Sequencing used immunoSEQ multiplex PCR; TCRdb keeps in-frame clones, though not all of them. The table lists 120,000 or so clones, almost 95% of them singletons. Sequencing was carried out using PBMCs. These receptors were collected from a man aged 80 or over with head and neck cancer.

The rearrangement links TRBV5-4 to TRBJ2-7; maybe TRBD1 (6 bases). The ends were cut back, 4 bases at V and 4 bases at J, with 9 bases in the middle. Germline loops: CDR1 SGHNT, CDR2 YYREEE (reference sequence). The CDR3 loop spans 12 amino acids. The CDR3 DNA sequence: TGTGCCAGCAGCACAGACAGGTACGAGCAGTACTTC. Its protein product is CASSTDRYEQYF.

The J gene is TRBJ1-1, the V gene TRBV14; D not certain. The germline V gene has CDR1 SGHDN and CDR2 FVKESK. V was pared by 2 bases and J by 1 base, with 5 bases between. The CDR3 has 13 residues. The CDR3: CASSQFRNTEAFF. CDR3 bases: TGTGCCAGCAGCCAATTTAGGAACACTGAAGCTTTCTTT. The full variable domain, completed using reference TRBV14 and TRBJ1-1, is EAGVTQFPSHSVIEKGQTVTLRCDPISGHDNLYWYRRVMGKEIKFLLHFVKESKQDESGMPNNRFLAERTGGTYSTLKVQPAELEDSGVYFCASSQFRNTEAFFGQGTRLTVV.